These T cell receptor beta chains were read from a single sample in a study of blood T cell repertoires in COVID-19. This table comes from immunoSEQ multiplex PCR, and its TCRdb copy is limited to in-frame clones, with some not included. The repertoire has about 90,000 clones, around three quarters of them found once; the top ten carry about 7%. What was sequenced was peripheral blood. These receptors all come from a man aged 70 or older with acute or convalescent COVID-19. Both conserved end residues are trimmed from each CDR3. The order of the fields is clone size, V gene, D gene, CDR3 protein. The D gene is left open where the match is weak. Expanded clones get a size class; other rows say once, few or many, or leave the size out.

few	TRBV2	-	ASNRNSNQPQH
-	TRBV6-1	TRBD2	ASSEAHGTSVYYEQY
-	TRBV28	-	ASSLWDRNTGELF
-	TRBV6-5	TRBD1	ASSPTGGRGYT
-	TRBV9	TRBD2	ASAPPGGGNEQF
-	TRBV5-1	-	ASSSQRNLGTDTQY
-	TRBV20-1	-	SASYSNQPQH
-	TRBV7-2	-	ASSLRGLGELF
-	TRBV18	-	ASSQEKANSPLH
-	TRBV28	TRBD1	ASSADRVRGF
-	TRBV7-9	-	ASSFTGYGYT
few	TRBV5-1	TRBD1	ASSHGTGNTEAF
few	TRBV7-3	-	ASSLNPGAMTDTQY
once	TRBV5-1	TRBD2	ASSFGGDYNEQF
-	TRBV19	TRBD1	ASSSNSGTGGYNEQF
-	TRBV29-1	TRBD2	SVTRGGTGELF
-	TRBV5-1	TRBD1	ASSKDRGRNEKLF
-	TRBV5-4	TRBD1	ASSLGLIGTGTNTEAF
-	TRBV7-9	TRBD1	ASSLEKGANGYT
-	TRBV19	-	ASSISENTEAF
-	TRBV7-2	-	ASSLGGFANEQF
-	TRBV6-6	TRBD1	ASSYSKTGGRETQY
-	TRBV15	TRBD1	ATSRRQGRFYNEQF
-	TRBV28	-	ASSPPRGGEGTEAF
-	TRBV7-3	-	ASSLRAGETQY
-	TRBV5-1	TRBD2	ASSPGSSGSYNEQF
-	TRBV12-3/TRBV12-4	-	ASSFNGNTEAF